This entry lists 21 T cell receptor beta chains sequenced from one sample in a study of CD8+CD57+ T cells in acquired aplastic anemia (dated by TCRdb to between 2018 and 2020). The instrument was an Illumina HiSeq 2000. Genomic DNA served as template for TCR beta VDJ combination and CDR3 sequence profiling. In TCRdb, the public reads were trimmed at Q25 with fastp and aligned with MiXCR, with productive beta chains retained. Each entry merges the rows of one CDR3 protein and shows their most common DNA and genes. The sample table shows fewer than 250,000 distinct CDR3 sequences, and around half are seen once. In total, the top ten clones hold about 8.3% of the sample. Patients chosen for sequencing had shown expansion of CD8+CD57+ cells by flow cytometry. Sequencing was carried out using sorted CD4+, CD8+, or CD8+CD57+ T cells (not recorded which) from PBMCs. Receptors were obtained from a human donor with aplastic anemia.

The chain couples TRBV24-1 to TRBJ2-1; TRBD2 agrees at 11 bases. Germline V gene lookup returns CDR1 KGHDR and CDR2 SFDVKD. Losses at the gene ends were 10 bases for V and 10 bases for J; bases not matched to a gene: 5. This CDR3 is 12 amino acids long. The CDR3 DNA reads TGTGCCACGTCTAGCGGGGGGCCCGAGCAGTTCTTC. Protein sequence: CATSSGGPEQFF.

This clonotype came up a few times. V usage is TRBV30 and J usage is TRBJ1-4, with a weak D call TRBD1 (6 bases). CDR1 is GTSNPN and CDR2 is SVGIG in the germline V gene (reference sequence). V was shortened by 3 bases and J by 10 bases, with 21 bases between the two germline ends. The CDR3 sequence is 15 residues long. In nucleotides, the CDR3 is TGTGCCTGGAGCGGCCGGGGGCGGGAAGAGGTAAAACTGTTTTTT. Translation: CAWSGRGREEVKLFF.

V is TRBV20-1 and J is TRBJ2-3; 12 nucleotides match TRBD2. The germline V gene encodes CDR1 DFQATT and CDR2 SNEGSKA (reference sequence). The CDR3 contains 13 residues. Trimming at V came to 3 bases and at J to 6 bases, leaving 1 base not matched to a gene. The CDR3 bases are TGCAGTGCTAGGACTAGCGGGAGTGATACGCAGTATTTT. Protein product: CSARTSGSDTQYF.

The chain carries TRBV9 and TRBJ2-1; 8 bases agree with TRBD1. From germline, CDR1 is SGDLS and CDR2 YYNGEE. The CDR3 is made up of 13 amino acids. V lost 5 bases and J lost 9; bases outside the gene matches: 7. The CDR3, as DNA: TGTGCCAGCAGACCCACAGGGGGAATTGAGCAGTTCTTC. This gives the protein CASRPTGGIEQFF. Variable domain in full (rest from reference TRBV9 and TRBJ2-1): DSGVTQTPKHLITATGQRVTLRCSPRSGDLSVYWYQQSLDQGLQFLIQYYNGEERAKGNILERFSAQQFPDLHSELNLSSLELGDSALYFCASRPTGGIEQFFGPGTRLTVL.

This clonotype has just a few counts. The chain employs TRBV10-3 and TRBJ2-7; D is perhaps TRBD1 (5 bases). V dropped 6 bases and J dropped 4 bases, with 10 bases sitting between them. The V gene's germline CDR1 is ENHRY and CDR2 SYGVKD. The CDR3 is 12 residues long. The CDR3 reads CAIRDRGYEQYF. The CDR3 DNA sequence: TGTGCCATCAGGGATAGGGGATACGAGCAGTACTTC.

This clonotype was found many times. Here the CDR3 DNA reads TGTGCCAGCAGCCAAGAACGGGACAGTCTTAACTATGGCTACACCTTC. Its translation is CASSQERDSLNYGYTF. The J gene is TRBJ1-2, the V gene TRBV14; 7 bases agree with TRBD1. V lost 0 bases to trimming and J lost 1 base; unmatched junction nucleotides: 5. CDR1 SGHDN and CDR2 FVKESK come from the germline V gene. The CDR3 is made up of 16 amino acids.

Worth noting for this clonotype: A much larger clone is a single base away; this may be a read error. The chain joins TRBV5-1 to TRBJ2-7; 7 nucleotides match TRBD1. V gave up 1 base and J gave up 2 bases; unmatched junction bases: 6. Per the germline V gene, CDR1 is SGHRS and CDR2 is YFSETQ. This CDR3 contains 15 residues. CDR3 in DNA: TGCGCCAGCAGCTTGCTGGACAGGAGAACCTACGAGCAGTACGTC. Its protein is CASSLLDRRTYEQYV.

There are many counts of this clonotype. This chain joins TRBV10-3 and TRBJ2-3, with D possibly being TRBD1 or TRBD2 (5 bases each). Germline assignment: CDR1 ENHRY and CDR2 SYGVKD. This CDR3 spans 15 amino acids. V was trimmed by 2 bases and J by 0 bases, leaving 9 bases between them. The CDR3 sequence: CAISETGTSTDTQYF. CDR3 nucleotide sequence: TGTGCCATCAGTGAGACCGGGACCAGCACAGATACGCAGTATTTT.

CDR3 nucleotides: TGTGCCAGCAGTCCATTAGTGGGCTTAGATACGCAGTATTTT. Its protein product is CASSPLVGLDTQYF. The V gene is TRBV6-5, the J gene TRBJ2-3; D call uncertain. Between the trimmed V and J ends, which lost 5 bases and 5 bases, there was a span of 14 bases. Germline V gene lookup returns CDR1 MNHEY and CDR2 SVGAGI. The CDR3 is 14 amino acids.

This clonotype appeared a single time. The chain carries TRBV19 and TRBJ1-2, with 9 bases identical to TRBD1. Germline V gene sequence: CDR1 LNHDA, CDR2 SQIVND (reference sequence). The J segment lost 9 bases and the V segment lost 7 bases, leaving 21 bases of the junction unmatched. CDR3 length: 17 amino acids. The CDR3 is CASTPKRTGDPIRRYTF. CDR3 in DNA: TGTGCCAGTACCCCTAAGAGGACAGGGGACCCCATCAGGCGCTACACCTTC.

Here the CDR3 reads CASSSSRAYSNQPQHF. The DNA for the CDR3 is TGTGCCAGCAGTTCCTCTCGGGCATATAGCAATCAGCCCCAGCATTTT. This sequence joins TRBV2 and TRBJ1-5; D remains ambiguous. The CDR3 loop spans 16 amino acids. Germline V CDR1 and CDR2: SNHLY, FYNNEI. The ends were cut back, 5 bases at V and 0 bases at J, with 14 bases in the middle.

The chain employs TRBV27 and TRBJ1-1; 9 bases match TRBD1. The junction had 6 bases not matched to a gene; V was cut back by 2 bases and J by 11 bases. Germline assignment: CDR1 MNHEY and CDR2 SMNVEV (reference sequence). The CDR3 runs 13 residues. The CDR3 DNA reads TGTGCCAGCAGTTTAACCGGAGGACAGGGGGCTTTCTTT. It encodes CASSLTGGQGAFF.

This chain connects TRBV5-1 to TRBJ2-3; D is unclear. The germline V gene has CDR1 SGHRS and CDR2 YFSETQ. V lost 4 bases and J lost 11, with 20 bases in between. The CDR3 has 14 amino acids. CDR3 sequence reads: CASSRAISYNEQYF. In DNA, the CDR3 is TGCGCCAGCAGCCGGGCCATCTCCTACAATGAGCAGTATTTT. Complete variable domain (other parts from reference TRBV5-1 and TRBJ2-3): KAGVTQTPRYLIKTRGQQVTLSCSPISGHRSVSWYQQTPGQGLQFLFEYFSETQRNKGNFPGRFSGRQFSNSRSEMNVSTLELGDSALYLCASSRAISYNEQYFGPGTRLTVL.

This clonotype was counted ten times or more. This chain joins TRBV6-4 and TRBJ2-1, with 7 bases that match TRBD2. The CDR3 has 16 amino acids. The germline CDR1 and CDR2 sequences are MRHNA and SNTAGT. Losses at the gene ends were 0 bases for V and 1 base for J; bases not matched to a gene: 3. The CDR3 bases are TGTGCCAGCAGTGACTCGGGGGGGAGTTCCTACAATGAGCAGTTCTTC. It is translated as CASSDSGGSSYNEQFF.

The CDR3 sequence: CASVGREVNTEAFF. For the CDR3, the DNA is TGTGCCAGCGTTGGTCGGGAGGTGAACACTGAAGCTTTCTTT. The chain links TRBV2 to TRBJ1-1; D is unclear. Between the trimmed V and J ends, which lost 8 bases and 0 bases, there was a span of 13 bases. This CDR3 comprises 14 residues. The germline CDR1 and CDR2 sequences are SNHLY and FYNNEI.

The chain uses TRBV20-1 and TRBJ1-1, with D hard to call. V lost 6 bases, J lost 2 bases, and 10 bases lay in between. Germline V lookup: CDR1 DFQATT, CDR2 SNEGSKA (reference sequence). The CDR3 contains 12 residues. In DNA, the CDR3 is TGCAGTGCCCGAGGCAGTAACACTGAAGCTTTCTTT. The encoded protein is CSARGSNTEAFF.

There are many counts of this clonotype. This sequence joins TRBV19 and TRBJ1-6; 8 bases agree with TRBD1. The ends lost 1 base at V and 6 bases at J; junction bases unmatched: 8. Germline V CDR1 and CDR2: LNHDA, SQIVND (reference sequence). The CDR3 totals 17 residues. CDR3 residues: CASSIAPPGQGNSPLHF. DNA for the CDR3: TGTGCCAGTAGTATAGCGCCACCCGGACAGGGTAATTCACCCCTCCACTTT.

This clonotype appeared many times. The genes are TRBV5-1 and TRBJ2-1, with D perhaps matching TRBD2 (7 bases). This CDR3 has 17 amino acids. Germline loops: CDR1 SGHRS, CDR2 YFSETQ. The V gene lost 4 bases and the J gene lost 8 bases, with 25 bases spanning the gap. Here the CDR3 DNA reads TGCGCCAGCAGCCCAGGACAGCCACCCCTCCGGGGGGATGAGCAGTTCTTC. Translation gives CASSPGQPPLRGDEQFF.

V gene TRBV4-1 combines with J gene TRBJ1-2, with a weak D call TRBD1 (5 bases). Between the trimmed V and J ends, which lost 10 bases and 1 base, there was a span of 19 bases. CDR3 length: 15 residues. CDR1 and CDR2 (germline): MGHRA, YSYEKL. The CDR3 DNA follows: TGCGCCACCACGGGGCTATCTGGGGGTAACTATGGCTACACCTTC. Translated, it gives CATTGLSGGNYGYTF.

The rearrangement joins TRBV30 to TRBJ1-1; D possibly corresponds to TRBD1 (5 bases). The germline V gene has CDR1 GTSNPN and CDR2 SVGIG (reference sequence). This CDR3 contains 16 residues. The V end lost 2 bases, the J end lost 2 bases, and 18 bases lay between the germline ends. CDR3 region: CAWSPGEDAFNTEAFF. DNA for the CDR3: TGTGCCTGGAGTCCGGGGGAGGATGCGTTTAACACTGAAGCTTTCTTT.

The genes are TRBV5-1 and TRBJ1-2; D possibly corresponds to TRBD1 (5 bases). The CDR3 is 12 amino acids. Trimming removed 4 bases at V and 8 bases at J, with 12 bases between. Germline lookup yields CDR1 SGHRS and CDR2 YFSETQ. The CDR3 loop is CASSPDGGGYTF. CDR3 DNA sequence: TGCGCCAGCAGCCCCGACGGGGGAGGCTACACCTTC.